This TCR beta chain came from a study of control samples from healthy donors and cancer patients. Profiled with immunoSEQ multiplex PCR; TCRdb holds only in-frame clones, not every one. The table includes 100,000 to 150,000 clones, around 90% detected once. CDR1 and CDR2 from the germline V gene are SEHNR and FQNEAQ (reference sequence). This CDR3 is built from 13 residues. V was clipped by 3 bases and J by 5 bases, with 10 bases between them. V is TRBV7-9 and J is TRBJ2-5; TRBD2 is a possible D gene (7 bases). The origin of this receptor is a middle-aged man in good health. The sample consisted of blood. CDR3 sequence: CASSFGGAETQYF. The CDR3 DNA follows: TGTGCCAGCAGCTTTGGGGGGGCCGAGACCCAGTACTTC.